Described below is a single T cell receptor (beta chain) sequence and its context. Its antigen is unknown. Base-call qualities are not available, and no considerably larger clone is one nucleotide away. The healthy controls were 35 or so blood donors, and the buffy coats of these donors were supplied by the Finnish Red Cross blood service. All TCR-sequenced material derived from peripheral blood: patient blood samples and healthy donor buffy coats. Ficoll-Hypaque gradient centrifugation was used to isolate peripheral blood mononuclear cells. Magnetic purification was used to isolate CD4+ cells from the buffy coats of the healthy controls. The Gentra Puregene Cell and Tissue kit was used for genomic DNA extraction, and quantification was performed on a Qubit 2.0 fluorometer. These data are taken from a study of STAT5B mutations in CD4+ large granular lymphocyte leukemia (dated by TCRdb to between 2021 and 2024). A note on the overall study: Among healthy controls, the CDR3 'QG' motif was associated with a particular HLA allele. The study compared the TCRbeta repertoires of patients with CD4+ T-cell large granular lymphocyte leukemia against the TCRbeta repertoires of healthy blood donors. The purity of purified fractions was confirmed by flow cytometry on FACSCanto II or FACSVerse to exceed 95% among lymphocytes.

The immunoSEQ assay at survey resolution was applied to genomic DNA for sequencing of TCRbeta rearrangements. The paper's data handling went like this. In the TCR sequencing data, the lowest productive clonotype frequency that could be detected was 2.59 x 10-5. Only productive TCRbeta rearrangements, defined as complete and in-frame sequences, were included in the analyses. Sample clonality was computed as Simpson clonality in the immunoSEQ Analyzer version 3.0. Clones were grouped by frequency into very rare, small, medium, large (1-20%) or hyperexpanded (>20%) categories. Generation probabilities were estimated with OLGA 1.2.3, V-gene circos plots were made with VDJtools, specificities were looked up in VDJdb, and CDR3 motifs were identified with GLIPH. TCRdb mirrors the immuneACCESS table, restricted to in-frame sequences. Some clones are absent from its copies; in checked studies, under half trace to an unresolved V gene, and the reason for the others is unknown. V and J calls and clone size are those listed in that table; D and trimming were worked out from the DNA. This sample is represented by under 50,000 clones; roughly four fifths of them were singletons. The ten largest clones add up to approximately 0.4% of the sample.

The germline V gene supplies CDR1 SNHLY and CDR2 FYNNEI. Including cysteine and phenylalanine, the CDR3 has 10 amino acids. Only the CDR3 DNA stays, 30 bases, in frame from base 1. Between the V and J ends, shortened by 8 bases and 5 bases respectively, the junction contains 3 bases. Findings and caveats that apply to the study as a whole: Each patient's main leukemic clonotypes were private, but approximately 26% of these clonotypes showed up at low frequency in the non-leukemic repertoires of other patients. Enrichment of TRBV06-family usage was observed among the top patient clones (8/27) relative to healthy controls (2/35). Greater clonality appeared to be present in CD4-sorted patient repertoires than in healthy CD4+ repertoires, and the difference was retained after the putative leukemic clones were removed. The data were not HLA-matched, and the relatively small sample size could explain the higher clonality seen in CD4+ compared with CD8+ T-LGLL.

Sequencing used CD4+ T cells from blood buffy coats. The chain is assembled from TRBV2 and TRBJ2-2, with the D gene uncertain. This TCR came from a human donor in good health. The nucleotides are TGTGCCAGCCGTACCGGGGAGCTGTTTTTT. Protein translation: CASRTGELFF.